Shown below are 24 T cell receptor beta chains from a single sample sequenced in a study of T cell changes during pregnancy in multiple sclerosis (dated by TCRdb to about 2019). The library relied on the immunoSEQ multiplex PCR assay. The source is immuneACCESS, and TCRdb retained only in-frame sequences with V and J called. Part of the clones is not carried over; for the studies checked, unresolved V genes explain less than half of this, and the remainder is unexplained. Across this sample there are 90,000 or so clones, with more than 85% seen only once. Around 1.8% of the sample is in the top ten clones. The sequenced sample was peripheral blood, obtained in the first trimester of pregnancy. These receptors were taken from a female donor in good health, enrolled as a control in a pregnancy study.

There are a few counts of this clone. V is TRBV28 and J is TRBJ1-5, with D tentatively TRBD1 (6 bases). The ends were cut back, 7 bases at V and 3 bases at J, with 13 bases in the middle. CDR3 length: 14 amino acids. CDR1 MDHEN and CDR2 SYDVKM come from the germline V gene. The DNA of the CDR3 is TGTGCCAGCAACAGGGCTGGGGCCAATCAGCCCCAGCATTTT. It yields the protein CASNRAGANQPQHF.

The chain recombines TRBV12-5 with TRBJ1-5; 7 bases match TRBD1. The ends lost 6 bases at V and 10 bases at J; junction bases unmatched: 6. CDR1 LGHNT and CDR2 FRNRAP come from the germline V gene. This CDR3 is 12 amino acids long. The CDR3 DNA is TGTGCTAGTGGATACAGGGGTGGTCCCCAGCATTTT. It yields the protein CASGYRGGPQHF. Supplemented by reference TRBV12-5 and TRBJ1-5, the full variable domain reads DARVTQTPRHKVTEMGQEVTMRCQPILGHNTVFWYRQTMMQGLELLAYFRNRAPLDDSGMPKDRFSAEMPDATLATLKIQPSEPRDSAVYFCASGYRGGPQHFGDGTRLSIL.

The chain joins TRBV5-6 to TRBJ2-7; TRBD2 might be the D (5 bases). CDR3 length: 14 residues. V lost 4 bases to trimming and J lost 2 bases, with 13 bases between them. The germline CDR1 and CDR2 sequences are SGHDT and YYEEEE. CDR3 bases: TGTGCCAGCAGCCAAGGACTCGAAACCTACGAGCAGTACTTC. Translated, it gives CASSQGLETYEQYF.

The chain combines TRBV20-1 with TRBJ2-7; D not resolved. V was shortened by 3 bases and J by 3 bases, with 6 bases between the two germline ends. In germline, CDR1 is DFQATT, CDR2 SNEGSKA (reference sequence). The CDR3 contains 11 residues. The CDR3 is CSASNIYEQYF. The CDR3 region has the DNA TGCAGTGCTAGCAACATCTACGAGCAGTACTTC.

This clone has a handful of counts. The V call is TRBV4-1, the J call TRBJ1-5; a possible D gene is TRBD1 (5 bases). This CDR3 comprises 16 residues. Trimming left V 4 bases short and J 1 base short, with 14 bases between. The germline gives CDR1 MGHRA, CDR2 YSYEKL. The CDR3 nucleotides are TGCGCCAGCAGCCTCGCAGGGTTTCCCAGCAATCAGCCCCAGCATTTT. Its protein is CASSLAGFPSNQPQHF.

This clone was seen only once. This chain joins TRBV4-3 and TRBJ1-1, with D perhaps matching TRBD1 (6 bases). Trimming cost V 8 bases and J 5 bases, with 18 bases left between them. CDR1 and CDR2 (germline): LGHNA, YSLEER. The CDR3 runs to 14 residues. The CDR3 DNA reads TGCGCCAGCTCCTCCGAGGGGAGGGGGACTGAAGCTTTCTTT. It codes for CASSSEGRGTEAFF.

This rearrangement joins TRBV4-3 to TRBJ1-2; D is possibly TRBD1 (6 bases). V gave up 2 bases and J gave up 5 bases, with 15 bases separating them. The CDR3 has 15 amino acids. CDR1 and CDR2 from the germline V gene are LGHNA and YSLEER. This CDR3 is CASSQRQGGSYGYTF. DNA of the CDR3: TGCGCCAGCAGCCAACGACAAGGGGGTTCATATGGCTACACCTTC.

The chain employs TRBV2 and TRBJ2-2, with 7 nucleotides matching TRBD1. The CDR3 is made up of 14 amino acids. V was pared by 3 bases and J by 6 bases, with 4 bases of the junction left unmatched. The germline CDR1 and CDR2 sequences are SNHLY and FYNNEI. CDR3 region: CASSDRTGPGELFF. The CDR3 DNA follows: TGTGCCAGCAGTGATAGGACAGGACCCGGGGAGCTGTTTTTT.

The chain recombines TRBV5-1 with TRBJ1-2; TRBD1 is a possible D gene (5 bases). Germline CDR1 and CDR2: SGHRS and YFSETQ. Deletions cut 0 bases from V and 4 bases from J, with 13 bases between. The CDR3 consists of 15 residues. CDR3: CASSLVPGQGYGYTF. DNA for the CDR3: TGCGCCAGCAGCTTGGTTCCAGGTCAGGGCTATGGCTACACCTTC. Complete variable domain (other parts from reference TRBV5-1 and TRBJ1-2): KAGVTQTPRYLIKTRGQQVTLSCSPISGHRSVSWYQQTPGQGLQFLFEYFSETQRNKGNFPGRFSGRQFSNSRSEMNVSTLELGDSALYLCASSLVPGQGYGYTFGSGTRLTVV.

The chain employs TRBV28 and TRBJ2-5; 11 bases match TRBD1. CDR1 is MDHEN and CDR2 is SYDVKM in the germline V gene. The V gene end was trimmed by 5 bases and the J gene end by 4 bases; junction bases not matched to a gene: 12. There are 17 residues in the CDR3. CDR3 protein: CASSDPRTGGHLETQYF. The CDR3, as DNA: TGTGCCAGCAGTGATCCCCGGACAGGGGGCCATCTAGAGACCCAGTACTTC.

The V gene is TRBV25-1, the J gene TRBJ2-5, with a weak D call TRBD2 (5 bases). CDR3 length: 13 residues. The germline V gene encodes CDR1 MGHDK and CDR2 SYGVNS. V was shortened by 6 bases and J by 6 bases, with 14 bases between the two germline ends. The CDR3 is CASRNVAGKTQYF. In DNA, the CDR3 is TGTGCCAGCAGGAACGTAGCCGGGAAGACCCAGTACTTC.

The V gene is TRBV6-5, the J gene TRBJ1-1, with D hard to call. The V end was cut by 2 bases, the J end by 1 base, with 11 bases between. Germline V gene sequence: CDR1 MNHEY, CDR2 SVGAGI. This CDR3 has 15 residues. The CDR3 region is CASSYGGRSNTEAFF. Written as DNA, the CDR3 is TGTGCCAGCAGTTACGGAGGCCGGTCGAACACTGAAGCTTTCTTT.

The chain employs TRBV4-3 and TRBJ2-4, with TRBD1 matching over 9 bases. This CDR3 spans 17 amino acids. V dropped 0 bases and J dropped 1; count of bases not matched to a gene: 4. Germline-derived CDR1 and CDR2 are LGHNA and YSLEER. The CDR3 DNA is TGCGCCAGCAGCCAAGAATCCGGACAGGGGGCCAAAAACATTCAGTACTTC. Its protein is CASSQESGQGAKNIQYF.

This sequence joins TRBV7-9 and TRBJ1-5, with D hard to call. Per the germline V gene, CDR1 is SEHNR and CDR2 is FQNEAQ (reference sequence). There are 15 residues in the CDR3. Trimming stripped 5 bases from V and 4 bases from J, with 15 bases between. As DNA, the CDR3 is TGTGCCAGCAGCGGGCCTAAGGTCGGAAATCAGCCCCAGCATTTT. Amino acid sequence: CASSGPKVGNQPQHF. The full variable domain, with the rest looked up from reference TRBV7-9 and TRBJ1-5, is DTGVSQNPRHKITKRGQNVTFRCDPISEHNRLYWYRQTLGQGPEFLTYFQNEAQLEKSRLLSDRFSAERPKGSFSTLEIQRTEQGDSAMYLCASSGPKVGNQPQHFGDGTRLSIL.

The rearrangement links TRBV13 to TRBJ2-7; TRBD1 aligns across 8 bases. The CDR3 sequence is 13 residues long. Germline trimming cut 6 bases from V and 7 bases from J; bases unmatched to any gene: 8. Germline values: CDR1 PRHDT, CDR2 FYEKMQ (reference sequence). The CDR3 sequence: CASSQGQGWEQYF. The CDR3 nucleotides are TGTGCCAGCAGTCAAGGACAGGGATGGGAGCAGTACTTC.

This rearrangement joins TRBV7-3 to TRBJ1-1; D is possibly TRBD1 (6 bases). The CDR3 consists of 14 residues. Germline-derived CDR1 and CDR2 are SGHTA and FQGTGA. Trimming took 4 bases from V and 5 from J, leaving 14 bases between them. The CDR3 is CASSSSGGATEAFF. The CDR3 DNA is TGTGCCAGCAGCTCCTCGGGGGGGGCTACTGAAGCTTTCTTT. The full variable domain, in which reference TRBV7-3 and TRBJ1-1 provide the parts outside the CDR3, is GAGVSQTPSNKVTEKGKYVELRCDPISGHTALYWYRQSLGQGPEFLIYFQGTGAADDSGLPNDRFFAVRPEGSVSTLKIQRTERGDSAVYLCASSSSGGATEAFFGQGTRLTVV.

V usage is TRBV5-1 and J usage is TRBJ2-2; 8 nucleotides align to TRBD1. The CDR3 totals 16 residues. J gave up 5 bases and V 5 bases, and 11 bases lay outside the gene matches. Per the germline V gene, CDR1 is SGHRS and CDR2 is YFSETQ. CDR3 residues: CASRGTGKSRTGELFF. CDR3 DNA: TGCGCCAGCAGGGGGACAGGAAAGTCGAGGACCGGGGAGCTGTTTTTT.

This chain uses TRBV14 with TRBJ2-5; 11 nucleotides match TRBD2. This CDR3 has 15 residues. Germline CDR1 reads SGHDN; CDR2 reads FVKESK. Trimming took 5 bases from V and 5 from J; bases not matched to a gene: 7. The CDR3 spells CASSGGLAVWETQYF. In nucleotides, the CDR3 is TGTGCCAGCAGCGGGGGACTAGCGGTGTGGGAGACCCAGTACTTC.

V gene TRBV28 combines with J gene TRBJ2-7; 11 nucleotides match TRBD1. Looked up from germline, CDR1 is MDHEN and CDR2 is SYDVKM. The CDR3 covers 14 residues. Losses at the gene ends were 6 bases for V and 7 bases for J; bases not matched to a gene: 8. The CDR3 DNA sequence: TGTGCCAGCAGCCTCACGGGACAGGGGGATGAGCAGTACTTC. Protein: CASSLTGQGDEQYF. Full variable domain (remainder filled in from reference TRBV28 and TRBJ2-7): DVKVTQSSRYLVKRTGEKVFLECVQDMDHENMFWYRQDPGLGLRLIYFSYDVKMKEKGDIPEGYSVSREKKERFSLILESASTNQTSMYLCASSLTGQGDEQYFGPGTRLTVT.

This chain links TRBV27 with TRBJ1-5; 7 positions agree with TRBD1. The ends lost 6 bases at V and 6 bases at J; junction bases unmatched: 11. In germline, CDR1 is MNHEY, CDR2 SMNVEV (reference sequence). The CDR3 totals 15 residues. For the CDR3, the DNA is TGTGCCAGCAGGAGAACGGGACAGCGCACTCAGCCCCAGCATTTT. It specifies CASRRTGQRTQPQHF.

The V call is TRBV5-1, the J call TRBJ2-7; weak D call: TRBD1 (6 bases). Trimming removed 1 base at V and 6 bases at J, with 11 bases between. From germline, CDR1 is SGHRS and CDR2 YFSETQ. CDR3 size: 13 residues. The CDR3 coding sequence is TGCGCCAGCAGCTTGACAGGGACGGGCGAGCAGTACTTC. Protein sequence: CASSLTGTGEQYF.

This chain connects TRBV13 to TRBJ2-5; no clear D. V lost 2 bases and J 2 bases, leaving 9 bases between the germline ends. The CDR3 covers 14 residues. Germline CDR1 is PRHDT and CDR2 is FYEKMQ (reference sequence). The chain's CDR3 is CASSLRSKQETQYF. CDR3 sequence (DNA): TGTGCCAGCAGCTTACGGTCCAAGCAAGAGACCCAGTACTTC. Full variable domain (missing parts from reference TRBV13 and TRBJ2-5): AAGVIQSPRHLIKEKRETATLKCYPIPRHDTVYWYQQGPGQDPQFLISFYEKMQSDKGSIPDRFSAQQFSDYHSELNMSSLELGDSALYFCASSLRSKQETQYFGPGTRLLVL.

This clone was detected once. The genes are TRBV28 and TRBJ2-7, with 9 bases that match TRBD2. Germline CDR1 and CDR2: MDHEN and SYDVKM. The CDR3 sequence is 14 residues long. With 4 bases clipped from V and 1 base from J, the junction kept 2 bases outside the gene matches. The CDR3 is CASSSSGESYEQYF. Written as DNA, the CDR3 is TGTGCCAGCAGTTCTAGCGGGGAGTCCTACGAGCAGTACTTC.

The V call is TRBV27, the J call TRBJ2-7, with 9 bases matching TRBD1. The germline V gene encodes CDR1 MNHEY and CDR2 SMNVEV (reference sequence). The ends lost 5 bases at V and 6 bases at J; junction bases unmatched: 11. The CDR3 runs 15 residues. CDR3 sequence (DNA): TGTGCCAGCAGTCCGTACGGGACAGGGCTGGCCGAGCAGTACTTC. This codes for CASSPYGTGLAEQYF.